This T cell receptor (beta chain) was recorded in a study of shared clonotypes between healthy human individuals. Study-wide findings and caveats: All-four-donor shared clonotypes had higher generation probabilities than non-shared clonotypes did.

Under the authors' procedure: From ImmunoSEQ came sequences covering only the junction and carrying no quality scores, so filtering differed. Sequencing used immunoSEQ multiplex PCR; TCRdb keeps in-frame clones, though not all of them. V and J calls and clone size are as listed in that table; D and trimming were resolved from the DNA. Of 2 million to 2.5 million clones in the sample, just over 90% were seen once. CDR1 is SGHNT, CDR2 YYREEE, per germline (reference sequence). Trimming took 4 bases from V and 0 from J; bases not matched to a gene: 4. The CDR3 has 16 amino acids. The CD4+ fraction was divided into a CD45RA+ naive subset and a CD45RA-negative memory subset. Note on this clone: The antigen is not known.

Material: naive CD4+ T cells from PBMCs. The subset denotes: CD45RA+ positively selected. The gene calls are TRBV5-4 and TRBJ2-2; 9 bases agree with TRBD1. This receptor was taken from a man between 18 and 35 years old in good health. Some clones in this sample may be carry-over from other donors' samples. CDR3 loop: CASSPRQGANTGELFF. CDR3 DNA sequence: TGTGCCAGCAGCCCCCGACAGGGGGCGAACACCGGGGAGCTGTTTTTT. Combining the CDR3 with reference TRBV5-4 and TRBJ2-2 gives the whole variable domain ETGVTQSPTHLIKTRGQQVTLRCSSQSGHNTVSWYQQALGQGPQFIFQYYREEENGRGNFPPRFSGLQFPNYSSELNVNALELDDSALYLCASSPRQGANTGELFFGEGSRLTVL.